Below, 27 T cell receptor beta chains from the same sample are listed, as sequenced in a study of a mutant IDH1 vaccine in newly diagnosed glioma. Time point here: week 35, safety follow-up. Every single dose of the vaccine, 300 ug of mutant IDH1 20-mer peptide, came with topical imiquimod. Antigen specificity for these receptors is unknown. This table comes from immunoSEQ multiplex PCR, and its TCRdb copy is limited to in-frame clones, with some not included. The table lists about 29,000 clones, around 76% of them singletons. Material: PBMCs, obtained from a glioma patient whose treatment included an IDH1 peptide vaccine. These receptors were taken from a man in his forties or fifties with glioma.

V usage is TRBV4-3 and J usage is TRBJ1-1; D gene uncertain. V was shortened by 0 bases and J by 1 base, with 9 bases between the two germline ends. CDR3 size: 15 residues. CDR1 is LGHNA and CDR2 is YSLEER in the germline V gene. The CDR3, as DNA: TGCGCCAGCAGCCAAGAAAGGCTGGGGAACACTGAAGCTTTCTTT. Its protein product is CASSQERLGNTEAFF.

CDR3 nucleotide sequence: TGTGCCAGCAGCGTAGGTGTTAGCTCCTACAATGAGCAGTTCTTC. As protein: CASSVGVSSYNEQFF. The chain uses TRBV9 and TRBJ2-1; D ambiguous. CDR3 length: 15 residues. Germline CDR1 and CDR2: SGDLS and YYNGEE. Deletions cut 0 bases from V and 0 bases from J, with 7 bases between.

J is TRBJ2-5 and V is TRBV6-6; no firm D call. The CDR3 is made up of 13 amino acids. V was cut by 8 bases and J by 2 bases, with 12 bases left in between. Germline lookup yields CDR1 MNHNY and CDR2 SVGAGI (reference sequence). The CDR3: CASGVSRQETQYF. The DNA for the CDR3 is TGTGCCAGCGGTGTAAGCCGACAAGAGACCCAGTACTTC.

CDR3 region: CAIRFSGGDGTQYF. DNA for the CDR3: TGTGCCATCAGATTTAGCGGGGGCGATGGGACCCAGTACTTC. This sequence joins TRBV10-3 and TRBJ2-5; 9 bases map to TRBD2. The CDR3 is 14 amino acids. J gave up 7 bases and V 6 bases, and 9 bases lay outside the gene matches. Germline V CDR1 and CDR2: ENHRY, SYGVKD.

This sequence joins TRBV19 and TRBJ2-7, with 7 nucleotides matching TRBD1. From germline, CDR1 is LNHDA and CDR2 SQIVND (reference sequence). CDR3 length equals 16 residues. V shed 5 bases and J 0 bases; nucleotides not matched to a gene: 10. This CDR3 reads CASSSTGWQSSYEQYF. The CDR3 coding sequence is TGTGCCAGTAGTTCGACAGGGTGGCAGAGCTCCTACGAGCAGTACTTC.

A single count supports this clone. The chain recombines TRBV19 with TRBJ2-3; 7 bases map to TRBD2. CDR1 and CDR2 (germline): LNHDA, SQIVND (reference sequence). CDR3 length equals 16 residues. The junction had 6 bases not matched to a gene; V was cut back by 3 bases and J by 0 bases. For the CDR3, the DNA is TGTGCCAGTAGTATGGTCCTAGCGGCTAGCACAGATACGCAGTATTTT. Amino acids: CASSMVLAASTDTQYF.

The chain is built from TRBV4-2 and TRBJ1-5; possibly TRBD1 for D (5 bases). Trimming cost V 4 bases and J 4 bases, with 14 bases left between them. The CDR3 consists of 15 residues. CDR1 LGHNA and CDR2 YNFKEQ come from the germline V gene. The CDR3 nucleotides are TGTGCCAGCAGCCGAGCCGGGACCGAAAATCAGCCCCAGCATTTT. Its translation is CASSRAGTENQPQHF.

This rearrangement joins TRBV6-5 to TRBJ2-7; unclear D gene. This CDR3 region has 14 residues. Germline CDR1 is MNHEY and CDR2 is SVGAGI. Deletions cut 2 bases from V and 4 bases from J, with 12 bases between. CDR3 region: CASSYIVSPYEQYF. CDR3 bases: TGTGCCAGCAGTTACATAGTCAGTCCATACGAGCAGTACTTC.

In nucleotides, the CDR3 is TGTGCCAGCACGTCAGGGGGCTATGAAAAACTGTTTTTT. Encoded protein: CASTSGGYEKLFF. The V call is TRBV6-6, the J call TRBJ1-4, with 8 bases that match TRBD1. Germline CDR1 and CDR2: MNHNY and SVGAGI (reference sequence). The CDR3 length is 13 residues. V lost 7 bases to trimming and J lost 6 bases; unmatched junction nucleotides: 4.

This clone is a singleton in its sample. The chain recombines TRBV27 with TRBJ2-2; D is ambiguous. The CDR3 has 14 amino acids. Trimming removed 4 bases at V and 4 bases at J, with 10 bases between. Germline V gene lookup returns CDR1 MNHEY and CDR2 SMNVEV (reference sequence). CDR3: CASSYGASTGELFF. CDR3 nucleotides: TGTGCCAGCAGTTACGGAGCTAGCACCGGGGAGCTGTTTTTT.

This clone was counted a few times. The rearrangement joins TRBV4-3 to TRBJ1-1; no clear D gene. Trimming removed 0 bases at V and 4 bases at J, with 9 bases between. The CDR3 has 14 amino acids. Germline lookup yields CDR1 LGHNA and CDR2 YSLEER. The CDR3 nucleotides read TGCGCCAGCAGCCAAGAGGTCCGGGGCACTGAAGCTTTCTTT. This encodes CASSQEVRGTEAFF.

V usage is TRBV2 and J usage is TRBJ2-7; a weak D match, TRBD1 (5 bases). Trimming took 7 bases from V and 7 from J, leaving 11 bases between them. Germline CDR1 reads SNHLY; CDR2 reads FYNNEI. The length of the CDR3 is 11 residues. CDR3 region: CASTAGIEQYF. DNA for the CDR3: TGTGCCAGCACAGCAGGGATAGAGCAGTACTTC.

The rearrangement uses TRBV4-1 and TRBJ2-1, with TRBD2 identical over 8 bases. The CDR3 runs to 14 residues. V trimming: 4 bases; J trimming: 10 bases; junction bases outside the gene matches: 9. Germline-derived CDR1 and CDR2 are MGHRA and YSYEKL. Here the CDR3 reads CASSPSPAGGEQFF. The CDR3 nucleotides read TGCGCCAGCAGCCCATCCCCGGCGGGGGGCGAGCAGTTCTTC.

The genes are TRBV5-6 and TRBJ1-1, with 10 bases identical to TRBD1. Per the germline V gene, CDR1 is SGHDT and CDR2 is YYEEEE. Losses at the gene ends were 4 bases for V and 6 bases for J; bases not matched to a gene: 3. The CDR3 runs to 13 residues. The CDR3 DNA reads as TGTGCCAGCAGCCTAGGGACAGGGGCTGAAGCTTTCTTT. Translated, it gives CASSLGTGAEAFF.

This clone appeared a few times. The CDR3 DNA reads TGTGCCAGCAGCCCGGGACAGGGAATACGAGAGACCCAGTACTTC. As protein: CASSPGQGIRETQYF. The V and J genes are TRBV7-2 and TRBJ2-5; TRBD1 matches at 9 bases. The germline V gene encodes CDR1 SGHTA and CDR2 FQGNSA. Trimming cost V 5 bases and J 4 bases; bases outside gene matches: 8. The CDR3 totals 15 residues.

The DNA for the CDR3 is TGCAGTGCTAGAGTACCGGACGGGCAGTACTTC. This sequence encodes CSARVPDGQYF. The chain carries TRBV20-1 and TRBJ2-7; D call uncertain. CDR1 is DFQATT and CDR2 is SNEGSKA in the germline V gene (reference sequence). The CDR3 extends over 11 amino acids. V gave up 1 base and J gave up 9 bases, with 10 bases separating them.

The chain couples TRBV7-8 to TRBJ1-3; 9 nucleotides align to TRBD1. CDR1 and CDR2 (germline): SGHVS, FQNEAQ. With V trimmed by 4 bases and J by 7 bases, 8 bases remained unmatched. The CDR3 contains 15 residues. The CDR3 DNA sequence: TGTGCCAGCAGCTCCTCAGGGACAGGGAGGAACACCATATATTTT. It translates to CASSSSGTGRNTIYF.

V is TRBV6-1 and J is TRBJ2-3, with 8 bases lining up with TRBD2. There are 15 residues in the CDR3. CDR1 and CDR2 (germline): MNHNS, SASEGT. Trimming at V came to 3 bases and at J to 5 bases, leaving 7 bases not matched to a gene. The CDR3 DNA sequence: TGTGCCAGCAGTGAGCAGCCAGCGGGAGAAGATACGCAGTATTTT. Protein sequence: CASSEQPAGEDTQYF.

The chain combines TRBV29-1 with TRBJ1-6; D is unresolved. The CDR3 contains 12 residues. Trimming shortened V by 4 bases and J by 7 bases, and 8 bases separated the two germline ends. Germline CDR1 SQVTM, CDR2 ANQGSEA. The CDR3 DNA follows: TGCAGCGTTGGAGACCAAAATTCACCCCTCCACTTT. It translates to CSVGDQNSPLHF. Variable domain in full (rest from reference TRBV29-1 and TRBJ1-6): SAVISQKPSRDICQRGTSLTIQCQVDSQVTMMFWYRQQPGQSLTLIATANQGSEATYESGFVIDKFPISRPNLTFSTLTVSNMSPEDSSIYLCSVGDQNSPLHFGNGTRLTVT.

The V call is TRBV2, the J call TRBJ2-2; 8 nucleotides align to TRBD2. The V and J ends lost 6 bases and 3 bases, in that order; junction bases with no gene match: 6. Germline V gene sequence: CDR1 SNHLY, CDR2 FYNNEI. The CDR3 sequence is 15 residues long. In DNA form, the CDR3 reads TGTGCCAGCAGGGAACTAGCGGAGTACACCGGGGAGCTGTTTTTT. The encoded protein is CASRELAEYTGELFF.

V gene TRBV5-1 combines with J gene TRBJ1-1; D gene uncertain. Germline V gene data show CDR1 as SGHRS and CDR2 as YFSETQ. The CDR3 loop spans 13 amino acids. Trimming took 6 bases from V and 2 from J, leaving 11 bases between them. The DNA of the CDR3 is TGCGCCAGCAAAGTGACTTCTAACACTGAAGCTTTCTTT. This gives the protein CASKVTSNTEAFF.

A few counts support this clone. This chain links TRBV7-9 with TRBJ1-1; D remains unclear. There are 13 residues in the CDR3. Germline V gene sequence: CDR1 SEHNR, CDR2 FQNEAQ (reference sequence). V was pared by 4 bases and J by 0 bases, with 6 bases between. The CDR3 reads CASSSSMNTEAFF. The DNA for the CDR3 is TGTGCCAGCAGCTCATCGATGAACACTGAAGCTTTCTTT.

V and J are TRBV18 and TRBJ2-3; D gene unclear. CDR1 is KGHSH and CDR2 is LQKENI in the germline V gene. This CDR3 has 14 amino acids. Trimming stripped 1 base from V and 4 bases from J, with 9 bases between. The CDR3, as DNA: TGTGCCAGCTCACCACGGCCACCCCCAGATACGCAGTATTTT. It translates to CASSPRPPPDTQYF. Combining the CDR3 with reference TRBV18 and TRBJ2-3 gives the whole variable domain NAGVMQNPRHLVRRRGQEARLRCSPMKGHSHVYWYRQLPEEGLKFMVYLQKENIIDESGMPKERFSAEFPKEGPSILRIQQVVRGDSAAYFCASSPRPPPDTQYFGPGTRLTVL.

J is TRBJ2-7 and V is TRBV5-1, with 12 bases matching TRBD2. The germline CDR1 and CDR2 sequences are SGHRS and YFSETQ. CDR3 length: 15 amino acids. Germline trimming cut 0 bases from V and 5 bases from J; bases unmatched to any gene: 3. CDR3 region: CASSLVLAGGDEQYF. Written as DNA, the CDR3 is TGCGCCAGCAGCTTGGTTCTAGCGGGAGGGGACGAGCAGTACTTC. Complete variable domain (other parts from reference TRBV5-1 and TRBJ2-7): KAGVTQTPRYLIKTRGQQVTLSCSPISGHRSVSWYQQTPGQGLQFLFEYFSETQRNKGNFPGRFSGRQFSNSRSEMNVSTLELGDSALYLCASSLVLAGGDEQYFGPGTRLTVT.

The V call is TRBV6-5, the J call TRBJ1-5; 8 bases line up with TRBD1. Losses at the gene ends were 4 bases for V and 7 bases for J; bases not matched to a gene: 6. The CDR3 loop spans 14 amino acids. Germline V gives CDR1 MNHEY, CDR2 SVGAGI. The CDR3 DNA reads TGTGCCAGCAGTTTTACAGGGGGGCAACAGCCCCAGCATTTT. Translated: CASSFTGGQQPQHF.

The genes are TRBV4-1 and TRBJ2-1; TRBD2 matches at 8 bases. The germline CDR1 and CDR2 sequences are MGHRA and YSYEKL. The CDR3 is 14 residues long. V lost 4 bases and J lost 8; bases outside the gene matches: 7. CDR3 amino acids: CASSLRSGSDEQFF. Written as DNA, the CDR3 is TGCGCCAGCAGCCTTAGAAGCGGGAGTGATGAGCAGTTCTTC.

This clone was detected a few times. The chain is built from TRBV6-1 and TRBJ1-1, with a possible D match to TRBD1 (5 bases). The CDR3 is made up of 15 amino acids. V gave up 5 bases and J gave up 5 bases, with 18 bases separating them. Germline assignment: CDR1 MNHNS and CDR2 SASEGT. CDR3: CASSLTALQGTEAFF. In DNA form, the CDR3 reads TGTGCCAGCAGTTTGACAGCCCTCCAAGGAACTGAAGCTTTCTTT.